This T cell receptor (beta chain) was documented in a study of shared T cell receptors in the human thymus. Trimming at V came to 5 bases and at J to 3 bases, leaving 13 bases not matched to a gene. Germline loops: CDR1 SGHVS, CDR2 FQNEAQ. This CDR3 contains 19 residues. Produced via immunoSEQ multiplex PCR; TCRdb's table is partial and in-frame only. The top ten clones hold 0.02% of a sample with about 380,000 clones, roughly 94% of them seen once. The V and J genes are TRBV7-8 and TRBJ2-7; 16 nucleotides agree with TRBD2. This sequence originates from a human donor. Sequencing was carried out using thymocytes. CDR3 amino acids: CASSPLEGLAGGPSYEQYF. CDR3 DNA sequence: TGTGCCAGCAGCCCCTTGGAGGGACTAGCGGGAGGGCCGAGCTACGAGCAGTACTTC.